This T cell receptor beta chain is from a study of cytomegalovirus exposure and HLA in healthy donors. Findings and caveats of the study: Subsequent analysis showed first-cohort TCR clusters tending to co-occur in more than 95 validation repertoires.

Repertoires were generated with immunoSEQ multiplex PCR, while TCRdb's copy carries only in-frame clones and drops some. The sample includes under 200,000 clones, just under 90% of them seen just once. Remarks on this clone: Its antigen remains unknown.

The CDR3 sequence is 15 residues long. J lost 0 bases, V lost 9 bases, and 9 bases had no gene match. CDR1 SNHLY and CDR2 FYNNEI come from the germline V gene. The donors were members of the validation cohort comprising over a hundred subjects, separate from the approximately 710-subject first cohort. This receptor was taken from a man aged 18 to 30 in good health and CMV-seropositive. V gene TRBV2 combines with J gene TRBJ1-2; 8 nucleotides match TRBD1. The sequenced sample was PBMCs. CDR3 sequence reads: CASQGAIPTNYGYTF. The CDR3 nucleotides read TGTGCCAGTCAGGGGGCTATACCTACTAACTATGGCTACACCTTC.